The clone carrying this T cell receptor beta chain has just a few counts. What it binds is not known. The sample carries other DNA sequences with the same CDR3. This specimen belongs to a study of beta chain features in type 1 diabetes. Study in general: Investigators examined 107,917,701 sorted cells across all samples. Study-wide results and limits: Diminished insertions and augmented deletions at VDJ junctions characterized type 1 diabetes patients. In all four CD4+ subsets, TCRB CDR3 length was significantly, moderately reduced in type 1 diabetes. Within patients, naive, central memory and Treg TCRB repertoires seemed more similar than within healthy donors.

The authors obtained over 95% purity in all sorted populations. The entirety of the isolated RNA underwent reverse transcription, so expressed TCRB transcripts were sequenced. Sequencing used immunoSEQ multiplex PCR; TCRdb keeps in-frame clones, though not all of them. The repertoire consists of 680,000 or so clones, with around 15% occurring once and the leading ten covering 0.02% to 0.025%. In germline, CDR1 is SGDLS, CDR2 YYNGEE. Trimming cost V 2 bases and J 5 bases; bases outside gene matches: 3. The CDR3 spans 13 residues. Input material: naive CD4+ T cells from blood. This rearrangement joins TRBV9 to TRBJ1-1; TRBD1 aligns across 7 bases. This clonotype was obtained from a man aged 18 to 30 with type 1 diabetes. CDR3 loop: CASSVTGATEAFF. The CDR3 DNA follows: TGTGCCAGCAGCGTTACAGGGGCGACTGAAGCTTTCTTT.